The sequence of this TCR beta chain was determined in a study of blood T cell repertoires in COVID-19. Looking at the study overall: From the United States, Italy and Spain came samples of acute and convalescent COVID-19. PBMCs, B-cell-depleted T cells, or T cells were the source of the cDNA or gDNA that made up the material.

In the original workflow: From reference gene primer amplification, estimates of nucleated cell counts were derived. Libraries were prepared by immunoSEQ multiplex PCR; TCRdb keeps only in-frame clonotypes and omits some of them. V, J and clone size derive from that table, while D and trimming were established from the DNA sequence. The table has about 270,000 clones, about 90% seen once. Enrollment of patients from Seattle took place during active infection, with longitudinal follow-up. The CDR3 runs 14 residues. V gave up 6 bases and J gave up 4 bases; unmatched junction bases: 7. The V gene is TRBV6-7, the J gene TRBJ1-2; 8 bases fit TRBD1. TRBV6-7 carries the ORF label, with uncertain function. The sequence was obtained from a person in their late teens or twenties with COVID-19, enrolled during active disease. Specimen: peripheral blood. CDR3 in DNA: TGTGCCAGCAGCCCGGACAGGGACGCCTATGGCTACACCTTC. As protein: CASSPDRDAYGYTF.